This entry describes one T cell receptor beta chain. Its antigen is undetermined. V was clipped by 2 bases and J by 5 bases, with 9 bases between them. Germline assignment: CDR1 KGHSH and CDR2 LQKENI. This CDR3 contains 13 residues. Using immunoSEQ multiplex PCR, the repertoire was profiled, and TCRdb retains in-frame clones only, with some absent. The sample shows about 50,000 clones, around 83% of them seen only once. This sample was taken from a study of lymphopenia after photon versus proton radiotherapy. Study-wide results and caveats: In patients who died, overall survival fell as post-nadir TCR diversity dropped more. Survival link was tested only in deceased patients; proton benefit remains a possibility. Oligoclonal CD8+ Temra expansion after nadir drove photon patients' diversity drop. Photon-treated patients lost naive T cells and TCR diversity; proton-treated stayed stable.

The input for sequencing was peripheral blood, taken from a patient treated with photon-based radiotherapy. The rearrangement uses TRBV18 and TRBJ2-5; D not resolved. The TCR was taken from a man aged 45-65 years with gastric cancer. The CDR3 sequence is CASSPGYTETQYF. In DNA, the CDR3 is TGTGCCAGCTCACCAGGGTATACGGAGACCCAGTACTTC.